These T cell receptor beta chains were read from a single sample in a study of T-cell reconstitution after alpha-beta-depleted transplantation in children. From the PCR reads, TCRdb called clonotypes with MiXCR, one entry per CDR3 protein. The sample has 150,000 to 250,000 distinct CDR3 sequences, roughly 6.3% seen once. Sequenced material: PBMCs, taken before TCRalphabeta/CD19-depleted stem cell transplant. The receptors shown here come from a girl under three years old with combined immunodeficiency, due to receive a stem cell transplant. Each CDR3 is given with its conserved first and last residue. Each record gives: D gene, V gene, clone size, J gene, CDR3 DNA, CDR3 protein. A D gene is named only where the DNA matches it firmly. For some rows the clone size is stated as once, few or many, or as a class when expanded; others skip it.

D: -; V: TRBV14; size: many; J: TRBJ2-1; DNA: TGTGCCAGCAGCCAAATGGACTGGCACAATGAGCAGTTCTTC; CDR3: CASSQMDWHNEQFF
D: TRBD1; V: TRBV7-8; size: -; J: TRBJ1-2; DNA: TGTGCCAGCAGCTCCGGACAGGGAAACTATGGCTACACCTTC; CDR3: CASSSGQGNYGYTF
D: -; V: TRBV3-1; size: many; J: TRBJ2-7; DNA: TGTGCCAGCAGCTCCCCGGCGGGGCTTTCCTACGAGCAGTACTTC; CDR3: CASSSPAGLSYEQYF
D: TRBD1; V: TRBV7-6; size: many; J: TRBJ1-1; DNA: TGTGCCAGCAGCGCAGGGGGACACACTGAAGCTTTCTTT; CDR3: CASSAGGHTEAFF
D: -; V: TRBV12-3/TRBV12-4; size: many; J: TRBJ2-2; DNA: TGTGCCAGCACCTTATCCTTCTCCACGGGCACCGGGGAGCTGTTTTTT; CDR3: CASTLSFSTGTGELFF
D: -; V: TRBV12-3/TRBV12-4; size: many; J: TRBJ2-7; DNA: TGTGCCAGCAGTTCCACGTCCTCCTACGAGCAGTACTTC; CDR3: CASSSTSSYEQYF
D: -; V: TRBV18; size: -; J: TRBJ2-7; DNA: TGTGCCAGCTCACCCCCCAATAGTGTCTTGGGCTACGAGCAGTACTTC; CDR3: CASSPPNSVLGYEQYF
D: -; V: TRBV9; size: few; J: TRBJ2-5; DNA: TGTGCCAGCAGCGAACGTGGGGGGGGGGCCCAAGAGACCCAGTACTTC; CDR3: CASSERGGGAQETQYF
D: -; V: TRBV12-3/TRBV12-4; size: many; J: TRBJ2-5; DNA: TGTGCCAGCAGCCTAACAGCCCCGGGGACCCAGTACTTC; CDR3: CASSLTAPGTQYF
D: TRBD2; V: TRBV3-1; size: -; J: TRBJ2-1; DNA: TGTGCCAGCGAGCCAGCGGGAGCATACAATGAGCAGTTCTTC; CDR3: CASEPAGAYNEQFF
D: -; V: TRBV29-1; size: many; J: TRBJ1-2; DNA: TGCAGCGTGCTCCAGGGCTTCTATGGCTACACCTTC; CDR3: CSVLQGFYGYTF
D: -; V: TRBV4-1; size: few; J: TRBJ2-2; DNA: TGCGCCAGCAGCCAAGAGCCCGGCACCGGGGAGCTGTTTTTT; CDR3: CASSQEPGTGELFF
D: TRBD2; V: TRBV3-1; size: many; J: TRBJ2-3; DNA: TGTGCCAGCAGCCAAGGCTTTAGCGGGAGGGAGGAGTATTTT; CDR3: CASSQGFSGREEYF
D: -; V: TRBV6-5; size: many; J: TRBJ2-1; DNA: TGTGCCAGCAGTTATCTCACTAGCATCGATGAGCAGTTCTTC; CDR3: CASSYLTSIDEQFF
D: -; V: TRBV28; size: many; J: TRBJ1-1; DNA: TGTGCCAGCAGTTTAGCAGGGATGGGCACTGAAGCTTTCTTT; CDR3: CASSLAGMGTEAFF
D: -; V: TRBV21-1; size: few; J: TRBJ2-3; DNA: TGTGCCAGCAGCTCGGTGTCTGGGTCCGGAGATACGCAGTATTTT; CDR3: CASSSVSGSGDTQYF
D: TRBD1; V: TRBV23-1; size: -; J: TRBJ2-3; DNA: TGCGCCAGCCTTCCGCTGGGACAGGGGCTTATAGGGCCTAGCACAGATACGCAGTATTTT; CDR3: CASLPLGQGLIGPSTDTQYF